This record covers a single T cell receptor (beta chain). The antigen is undetermined. Sorted subsets were CFSE-labeled and cultured approximately 5 days with allogeneic dendritic cells. CDR3 length: 15 amino acids. Germline-derived CDR1 and CDR2 are SGHAT and FQNNGV. J lost 2 bases, V lost 6 bases, and 6 bases had no gene match. Profiled with immunoSEQ multiplex PCR; TCRdb holds only in-frame clones, not every one. Among some 11,000 clones, just under 75% were seen once, and the ten largest hold 0.63%. The data stem from a study of regulatory dendritic cells for organ transplantation. This clonotype originated in a human donor in good health. Sequenced: naive CD4+ T cells from blood cultured with regulatory dendritic cells. Specified subset: CD45RA+ naive T cells. The chain combines TRBV11-2 with TRBJ2-1; 8 nucleotides agree with TRBD1. CDR3 sequence (DNA): TGTGCCAGCAGTTCCGACAGGGGCACCTACAATGAGCAGTTCTTC. The encoded protein is CASSSDRGTYNEQFF.